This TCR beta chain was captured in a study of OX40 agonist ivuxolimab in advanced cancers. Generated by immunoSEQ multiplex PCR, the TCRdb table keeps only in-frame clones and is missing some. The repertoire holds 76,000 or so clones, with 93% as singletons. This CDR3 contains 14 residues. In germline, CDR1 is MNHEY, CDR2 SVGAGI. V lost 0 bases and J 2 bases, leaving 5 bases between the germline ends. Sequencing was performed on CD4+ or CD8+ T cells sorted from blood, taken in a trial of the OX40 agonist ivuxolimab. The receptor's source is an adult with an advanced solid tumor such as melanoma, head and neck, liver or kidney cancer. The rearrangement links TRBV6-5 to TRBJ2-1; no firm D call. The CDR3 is CASSYSAAYNEQFF. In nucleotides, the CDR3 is TGTGCCAGCAGTTACTCCGCAGCCTACAATGAGCAGTTCTTC.